These 6 T cell receptor beta chains were all obtained from the same sample, sequenced in a study of shared clonotypes between healthy human individuals. This table comes from immunoSEQ multiplex PCR, and its TCRdb copy is limited to in-frame clones, with some not included. The data hold some 2,400,000 clones, with 95% observed a single time. The sample taken for sequencing was naive CD4+ T cells sorted from blood. As to subset: CD45RA+ positively selected. The receptor source for this set is a man between 18 and 29 years old in good health.

The chain combines TRBV18 with TRBJ2-7, with D perhaps matching TRBD2 (7 bases). Germline lookup yields CDR1 KGHSH and CDR2 LQKENI. V lost 3 bases, J lost 3 bases, and 12 bases lay in between. The CDR3 loop spans 14 amino acids. CDR3 bases: TGTGCCAGCTCACCTCGGGGAGGGGGCTACGAGCAGTACTTC. Its translation: CASSPRGGGYEQYF.

V usage is TRBV7-2 and J usage is TRBJ2-5, with a weak D call TRBD1 (6 bases). CDR1 and CDR2 (germline): SGHTA, FQGNSA. Trimming shortened V by 6 bases and J by 5 bases, and 13 bases separated the two germline ends. CDR3 length: 13 amino acids. CDR3 DNA: TGTGCCAGCAGGTTCACAGGGACGGAGACCCAGTACTTC. Amino acid sequence: CASRFTGTETQYF.

This clone has a handful of counts. The genes are TRBV7-2 and TRBJ1-2, with TRBD1 as a possible D gene (6 bases). V was clipped by 5 bases and J by 3 bases, with 13 bases between them. This CDR3 is built from 14 residues. Germline CDR1 SGHTA, CDR2 FQGNSA. The CDR3 reads CASSIAGAYYGYTF. The DNA for the CDR3 is TGTGCCAGCAGCATCGCGGGGGCGTACTATGGCTACACCTTC.

CDR3 residues: CASSEPGGVLHF. CDR3 coding DNA: TGCGCCAGCAGTGAGCCAGGTGGTGTATTGCATTTT. The chain joins TRBV10-1 to TRBJ1-5; D is uncertain. CDR3 length: 12 residues. With 2 bases removed from V and 15 bases from J, the gap between germline ends came to 14 bases. Germline loops: CDR1 WNHNN, CDR2 SYGVQD (reference sequence).

The chain recombines TRBV5-1 with TRBJ2-4, with 9 bases fitting TRBD1. Germline CDR1 SGHRS, CDR2 YFSETQ. V shed 4 bases and J 6 bases; nucleotides not matched to a gene: 11. The CDR3 runs 16 residues. The CDR3 loop is CASSQTTGTGPNIQYF. The CDR3 DNA follows: TGCGCCAGCAGCCAAACGACCGGGACAGGGCCAAACATTCAGTACTTC.

The CDR3 spells CASSYLQAEAFF. CDR3 DNA: TGTGCCAGCAGTTACCTACAGGCTGAAGCTTTCTTT. This chain connects TRBV6-6 to TRBJ1-1; D may be TRBD1 (5 bases). Germline assignment: CDR1 MNHNY and CDR2 SVGAGI (reference sequence). Trimming took off 2 bases at V and 6 bases at J, with 7 bases between the two ends. There are 12 residues in the CDR3.